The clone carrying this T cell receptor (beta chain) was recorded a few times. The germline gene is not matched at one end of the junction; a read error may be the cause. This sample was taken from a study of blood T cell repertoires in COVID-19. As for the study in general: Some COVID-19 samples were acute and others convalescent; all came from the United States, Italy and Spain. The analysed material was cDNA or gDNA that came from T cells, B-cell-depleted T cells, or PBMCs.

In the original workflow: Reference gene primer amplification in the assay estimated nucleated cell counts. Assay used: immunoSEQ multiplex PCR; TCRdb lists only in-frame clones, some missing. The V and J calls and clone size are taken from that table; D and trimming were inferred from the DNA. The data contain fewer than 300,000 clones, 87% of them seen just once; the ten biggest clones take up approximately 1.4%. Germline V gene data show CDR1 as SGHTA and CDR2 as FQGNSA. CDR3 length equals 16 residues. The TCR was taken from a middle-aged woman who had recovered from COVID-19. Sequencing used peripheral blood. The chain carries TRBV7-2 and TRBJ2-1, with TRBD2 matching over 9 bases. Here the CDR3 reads CASSIAGTSRTNEQFF. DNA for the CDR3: TGTGCCAGCAGCATAGCCGGGACTAGCAGAACCAATGAGCAGTTCTTC.